This TCR beta chain is drawn from a study of control samples from healthy donors and cancer patients. V dropped 0 bases and J dropped 3 bases, with 6 bases sitting between them. The CDR3 spans 14 residues. Looked up from germline, CDR1 is MGHRA and CDR2 is YSYEKL. Produced via immunoSEQ multiplex PCR; TCRdb's table is partial and in-frame only. Counted here are about 19,000 clones, 80% to 85% occurring once; the ten biggest clones make up 25% to 35%. Sequencing input: PBMCs. This TCR derives from a woman in her 70s with lung cancer. The chain uses TRBV4-1 and TRBJ1-5; D is ambiguous. The CDR3 region has the DNA TGCGCCAGCAGCCAAGACAGGCCCAATCAGCCCCAGCATTTT. Residues: CASSQDRPNQPQHF.